This T cell receptor beta chain was sequenced during a study of CD8+ T cells in alopecia areata. Once RNA had been extracted, it was reverse transcribed into cDNA to act as the sequencing template. Method: immunoSEQ multiplex PCR; TCRdb's copy keeps in-frame clones and lacks some. The sample lists some 200,000 clones; 50% to 75% were seen once. On this clone itself: Its antigen is still unknown.

The CDR3 is made up of 18 amino acids. V shed 4 bases, J shed 0 bases, and the junction held 9 bases outside the gene matches. Germline V gene data show CDR1 as LNHNV and CDR2 as YYDKDF (reference sequence). It was from PBMCs that CD4+ and CD8+ T cells were sorted. The study's findings and limits: The study found higher clonality in lesional than normal scalp, especially in alopecia totalis/universalis.

The chain is built from TRBV15 and TRBJ1-5, with TRBD1 matching over 10 bases. This clonotype was obtained from a human donor with alopecia areata. This specimen consisted of CD4+ T cells sorted from blood, obtained at week 0. The CDR3 DNA is TGTGCCACCAGCACGTATCCGGGACAGGGGAATAGCAATCAGCCCCAGCATTTT. Translation: CATSTYPGQGNSNQPQHF. The variable domain in full, completed from reference TRBV15 and TRBJ1-5, reads DAMVIQNPRYQVTQFGKPVTLSCSQTLNHNVMYWYQQKSSQAPKLLFHYYDKDFNNEADTPDNFQSRRPNTSFCFLDIRSPGLGDTAMYLCATSTYPGQGNSNQPQHFGDGTRLSIL.